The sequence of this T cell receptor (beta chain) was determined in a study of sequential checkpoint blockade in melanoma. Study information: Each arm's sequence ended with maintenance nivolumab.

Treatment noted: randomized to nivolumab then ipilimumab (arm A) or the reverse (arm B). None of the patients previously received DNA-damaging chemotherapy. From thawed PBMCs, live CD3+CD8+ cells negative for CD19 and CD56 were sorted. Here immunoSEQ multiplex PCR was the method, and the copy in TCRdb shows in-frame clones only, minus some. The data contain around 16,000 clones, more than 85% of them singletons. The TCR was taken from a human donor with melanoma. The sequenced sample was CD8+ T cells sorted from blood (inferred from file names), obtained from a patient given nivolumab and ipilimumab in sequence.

In nucleotides, the CDR3 is TGTGCCAGCAGCGTAGGGGCAGGGACTGGGGAGCAGTACTTC. Its translation: CASSVGAGTGEQYF. The chain has TRBV9 and TRBJ2-7, with a tentative D call TRBD2 (6 bases). The germline CDR1 and CDR2 sequences are SGDLS and YYNGEE. The V end was cut by 0 bases, the J end by 7 bases, with 14 bases between. The CDR3 totals 14 residues.